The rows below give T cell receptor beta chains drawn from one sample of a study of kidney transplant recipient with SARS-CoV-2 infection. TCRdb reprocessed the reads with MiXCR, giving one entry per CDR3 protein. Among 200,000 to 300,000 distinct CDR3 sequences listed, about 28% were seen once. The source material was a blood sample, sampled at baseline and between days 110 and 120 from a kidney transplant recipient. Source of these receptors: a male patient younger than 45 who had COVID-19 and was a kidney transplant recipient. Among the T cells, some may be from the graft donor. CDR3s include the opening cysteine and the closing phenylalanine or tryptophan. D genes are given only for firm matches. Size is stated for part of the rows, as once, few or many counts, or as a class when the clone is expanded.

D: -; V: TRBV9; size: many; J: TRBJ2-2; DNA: TGTGCCAGCAGCGTAGAGGCTACCCACACCGGGGAGCTGTTTTTT; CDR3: CASSVEATHTGELFF
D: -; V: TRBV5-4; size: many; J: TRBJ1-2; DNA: TGTGCCAGCACCTACGTCGTACCAGGAAAGACCTATGGCTACACCTTC; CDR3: CASTYVVPGKTYGYTF
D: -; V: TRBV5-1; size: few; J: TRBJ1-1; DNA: TGCGCCAGCAGCTTGGGAGGGGGGGGTTTGGACACTGAAGCTTTCTTT; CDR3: CASSLGGGGLDTEAFF
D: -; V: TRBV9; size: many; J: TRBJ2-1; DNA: TGTGCCAGCAGCGTTTTCGCGGAGGCATACAATGAGCAGTTCTTC; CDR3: CASSVFAEAYNEQFF
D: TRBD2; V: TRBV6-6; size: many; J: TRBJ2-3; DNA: TGTGCCAGCAGCCTAGCGGGAGTTGGAGATACGCAGTATTTT; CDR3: CASSLAGVGDTQYF
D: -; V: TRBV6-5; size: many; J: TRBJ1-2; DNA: TGTGCCAGCAGGAGGGGAACTGGGGAAGATGGCTACACCTTC; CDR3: CASRRGTGEDGYTF
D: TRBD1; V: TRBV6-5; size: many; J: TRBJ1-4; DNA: TGTGCCAGCAGAGGTTGGAGACAGGGGGCAAATGAAAAACTGTTTTTT; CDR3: CASRGWRQGANEKLFF
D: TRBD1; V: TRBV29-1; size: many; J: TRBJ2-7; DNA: TGCAGCGCCGGGGGACAGGGAGTTAGCGAGCAGTACTTC; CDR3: CSAGGQGVSEQYF
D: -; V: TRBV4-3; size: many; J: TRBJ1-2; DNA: TGCGCCAGCAGCGAGGACCTAGGACGTCGAAAGACCTATGGCTACACCTTC; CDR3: CASSEDLGRRKTYGYTF
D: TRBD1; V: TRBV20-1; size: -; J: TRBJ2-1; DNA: TGCAGTGCCGCCTCGTACCAGGGGGTCCATGAGCAGTTCTTC; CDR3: CSAASYQGVHEQFF
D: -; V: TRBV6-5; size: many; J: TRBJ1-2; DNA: TGTGCCAGCAGTCTAAGTCACTCTATGCGAAAGACCTATGGCTACACCTTC; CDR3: CASSLSHSMRKTYGYTF
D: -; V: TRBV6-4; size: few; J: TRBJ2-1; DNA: TGTGCCAGCAGTGAGGCCTCCGGAGAGTACAATGAGCAGTTCTTC; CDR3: CASSEASGEYNEQFF
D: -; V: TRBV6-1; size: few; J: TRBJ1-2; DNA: TGTGCCAGCAGTGACGGGGTTCGGAACTATGGCTACACCTTC; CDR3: CASSDGVRNYGYTF
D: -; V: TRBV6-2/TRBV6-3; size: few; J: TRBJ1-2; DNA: TGTGCCAGCAGTGGCGCAGTCTGCATCGGAAAGACCTATGGCTACACCTTC; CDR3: CASSGAVCIGKTYGYTF
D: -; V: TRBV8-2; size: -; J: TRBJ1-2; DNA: TGTGGCAGTAGATCTCATGATAGCCGAAAGACCTATGGCCACACCTTC; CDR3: CGSRSHDSRKTYGHTF
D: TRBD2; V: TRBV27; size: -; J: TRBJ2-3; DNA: TGTGCCAGCAGTGAGCGGGGCGTGGGGGCAGATACGCAGTATTTT; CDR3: CASSERGVGADTQYF
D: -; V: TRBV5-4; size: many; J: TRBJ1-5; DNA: TGTCCATCAGCTTGGGGCAATCAGCCCCAGCATTTT; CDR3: CPSAWGNQPQHF
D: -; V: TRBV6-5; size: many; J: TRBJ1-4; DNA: TGTGCCAGCAGAAAAACAGGCACTAATGAAAAACTGTTTTTT; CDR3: CASRKTGTNEKLFF
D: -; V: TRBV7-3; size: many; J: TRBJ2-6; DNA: TGTGCCAGCAGTCACGGGTGGGGCGGGGCCAACGTCCTGACTTTC; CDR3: CASSHGWGGANVLTF
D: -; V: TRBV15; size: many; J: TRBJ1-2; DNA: TGTGCCACCAGCGGAAAAATAAGGTGTGGAAAGACCTATGGCTACACCTTC; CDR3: CATSGKIRCGKTYGYTF